Only a few counts were recorded for the clone carrying this T cell receptor beta chain. What it recognizes is unknown. Its ends do not fully match the called genes, so a read error is possible. The data belong to a study of blood T cells in healthy people across ages. The overall study: Template switching captured about one barcoded beta molecule per two T cells. Study outcomes and limitations: Expanded clonotype changes were possibly confounded by unknown donor CMV status.

Each donor had about 10 milliliters of peripheral blood drawn. Each sample yielded at least 5.5 micrograms of PBMC total RNA. The CDR3 loop spans 14 amino acids. CDR1 and CDR2 from the germline V gene are SSHAT and FNYEAQ (reference sequence). The second PCR ran about 6 to 11 cycles with a sample-barcoded 5' primer and J-beta primers. Using its own MiXCR run on the 5' RACE reads, TCRdb lists one record per CDR3 protein. The data show about a million distinct CDR3 sequences, roughly two fifths seen once. Material: blood. The V and J genes are TRBV7-7 and TRBJ2-1; either TRBD1 or TRBD2 may fit D (5 bases each). The J call is in doubt because the DNA end fits TRBJ2-7 better. This TCR came from a man aged 18 to 30 in good health. The CDR3 sequence: CASSPGTEYNEQYF. The CDR3 bases are TGTGCTAGCAGCCCAGGGACGGAATACAATGAGCAGTACTTC.